Ten or more counts support the clone carrying this T cell receptor beta chain. Its antigen is not known. Study-wide findings and caveats: Larger-cohort validation covered only one TCR beta V-J rearrangement.

Cells sorted as Tregs were CD4+, CD25+ and CD127-/low. After constant-region reverse-primer amplification, full-length variable regions underwent semi-nested PCR with Nested Universal Primer A. TCRdb used MiXCR to reprocess the 5' RACE reads, holding one entry per CDR3 protein. The table records tens of thousands of distinct CDR3 sequences, 20% to 25% of them present only once. The CDR3 is 15 residues long. V lost 5 bases and J lost 1; bases outside the gene matches: 6. Germline CDR1 and CDR2: GTSNPN and SVGIG (reference sequence). Sequencing was done on a sample of Tregs sorted from a lymph node. This rearrangement joins TRBV30 to TRBJ2-3, with TRBD2 matching 10 bases. The receptor's source is a female donor with breast cancer. The CDR3 DNA follows: TGTGCCTGGGACCCCGGGACTAGCGGCACAGATACGCAGTATTTT. The encoded protein is CAWDPGTSGTDTQYF. Based on the CDR3 plus reference TRBV30 and TRBJ2-3, the full variable domain is SQTIHQWPATLVQPVGSPLSLECTVEGTSNPNLYWYRQAAGRGLQLLFYSVGIGQISSEVPQNLSASRPQDRQFILSSKKLLLSDSGFYLCAWDPGTSGTDTQYFGPGTRLTVL.